This TCR beta chain is drawn from a study of blood T cell repertoires in COVID-19. Looking at the study overall: Nucleic acid was either cDNA or gDNA, and it came from T cells, B-cell-depleted T cells, or PBMCs.

As originally analysed: How many nucleated cells were present was estimated from reference gene primer amplification. The assay was immunoSEQ multiplex PCR, and TCRdb's table has in-frame clones only and misses some. V, J and clone size were drawn from that table, and D and trimming were deduced from the DNA. The sample lists under 150,000 clones, roughly 90% occurring once. This receptor was obtained from a man aged 70 or older with active COVID-19. Sequences were obtained from peripheral blood.

The DNA of the CDR3 is TGTGCCAGCAGCCCATCAAGCGGGAGGGCGCTCGGGGAGCTGTTTTTT. Translation: CASSPSSGRALGELFF. J is TRBJ2-2 and V is TRBV7-3, with 10 bases lining up with TRBD2. This CDR3 contains 16 residues. V was pared by 5 bases and J by 7 bases, with 10 bases of the junction left unmatched. Looked up from germline, CDR1 is SGHTA and CDR2 is FQGTGA. Combining the CDR3 with reference TRBV7-3 and TRBJ2-2 gives the whole variable domain GAGVSQTPSNKVTEKGKYVELRCDPISGHTALYWYRQSLGQGPEFLIYFQGTGAADDSGLPNDRFFAVRPEGSVSTLKIQRTERGDSAVYLCASSPSSGRALGELFFGEGSRLTVL.